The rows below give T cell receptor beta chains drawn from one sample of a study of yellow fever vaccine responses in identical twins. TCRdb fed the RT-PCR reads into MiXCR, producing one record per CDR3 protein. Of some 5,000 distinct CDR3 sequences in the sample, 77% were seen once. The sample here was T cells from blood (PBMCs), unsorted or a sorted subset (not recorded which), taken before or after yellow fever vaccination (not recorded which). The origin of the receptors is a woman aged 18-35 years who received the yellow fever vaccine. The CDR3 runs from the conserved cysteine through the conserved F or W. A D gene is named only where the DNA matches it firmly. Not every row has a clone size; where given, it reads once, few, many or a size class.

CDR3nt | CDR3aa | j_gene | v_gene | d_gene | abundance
TGTGCCATCAGTGGCGAGGGGCTTGGCAGCAATCAGCCCCAGCATTTT | CAISGEGLGSNQPQHF | TRBJ1-5 | TRBV10-3 | - | -
TGTGCCAGCAGTTCGGGACAGGGTGAAGTCTACGAGCAGTACTTC | CASSSGQGEVYEQYF | TRBJ2-7 | TRBV6-5 | TRBD1 | -
TGCAGCGTTTTAGACCTGGGAGAGACCCAGTACTTC | CSVLDLGETQYF | TRBJ2-5 | TRBV29-1 | - | -
TGTGCCGTCAGTGAGGGGGCAAACCCTGAAGCTTTCTTT | CAVSEGANPEAFF | TRBJ1-1 | TRBV10-3 | TRBD1 | -
TGCAGCCCCCGTGCGGGGACTGAAGCTTTCTTT | CSPRAGTEAFF | TRBJ1-1 | TRBV29-1 | - | -
TGTGCCAGCACCTCCTCCGGAACAGGGGACTACGAGCAGTACTTC | CASTSSGTGDYEQYF | TRBJ2-7 | TRBV28 | TRBD1 | -
TGCGCCAGCAGCACGGGACTAGCGGGGGGCAATGAGCAGTTCTTC | CASSTGLAGGNEQFF | TRBJ2-1 | TRBV5-1 | TRBD2 | -
TGTGCCAGCAGCTTAGGATCCGGCCAAGAGACCCAGTACTTC | CASSLGSGQETQYF | TRBJ2-5 | TRBV7-9 | - | -
TGTGCCAGCAACTCAGACCTAGCTGCTCTCCTCGGTGAGCAGTTCTTC | CASNSDLAALLGEQFF | TRBJ2-1 | TRBV11-3 | - | -
TGTGCCAGCAGCCGTAGGACTAGCGAGGTCAATGAGCAGTTCTTC | CASSRRTSEVNEQFF | TRBJ2-1 | TRBV11-2 | TRBD2 | -
TGTGCCAGCACCTGGGTCGGGGGAAACACTGAAGCTTTCTTT | CASTWVGGNTEAFF | TRBJ1-1 | TRBV5-4 | - | -
TGTGCCAGCAGCTTAGGGCTAGCATACACCGGGGAGCTGTTTTTT | CASSLGLAYTGELFF | TRBJ2-2 | TRBV11-3 | - | -
TGTGCCAGCAGCCCAAATACCCTTACTAGCAATCAGCCCCAGCATTTT | CASSPNTLTSNQPQHF | TRBJ1-5 | TRBV7-6 | - | -
TGTGCCAGCAGACCTAGCGGGAGGCCCTACGAGCAGTACTTC | CASRPSGRPYEQYF | TRBJ2-7 | TRBV2 | TRBD2 | -
TGTGCCAGCGGAGACAGCAATTCACCCCTCCACTTT | CASGDSNSPLHF | TRBJ1-6 | TRBV27 | - | few
TGTGCCAGCTCACCCTCGAAGGGTGTGGGGACTGAAGCTTTCTTT | CASSPSKGVGTEAFF | TRBJ1-1 | TRBV18 | - | -
TGCGCCAGCAGCCGAGGGGACAACTCCTACGAGCAGTACTTC | CASSRGDNSYEQYF | TRBJ2-7 | TRBV5-1 | - | few
TGTGCCAGCAGTTACTCGATCTGGGGCAGGCCCTACGAGCAGTACTTC | CASSYSIWGRPYEQYF | TRBJ2-7 | TRBV6-5 | - | -
TGTGCCAGTCTGCTAAGGGGCGGCGGGTACGAGCAGTACTTC | CASLLRGGGYEQYF | TRBJ2-7 | TRBV28 | - | -
TGTGCCAGCAGTTCTGGTCAGCCCCAGCATTTT | CASSSGQPQHF | TRBJ1-5 | TRBV7-9 | - | -
TGTGCCAGCCGGGGAGCCGATACGCAGTATTTT | CASRGADTQYF | TRBJ2-3 | TRBV13 | - | -
TGCGCCAGCAGCCAAATCGCAGGGCTCGGTGGCTACACCTTC | CASSQIAGLGGYTF | TRBJ1-2 | TRBV4-1 | - | -
TGTGCCAGCAGTTATTCGACCGGGACAGCTTATTCACCCCTCCACTTT | CASSYSTGTAYSPLHF | TRBJ1-6 | TRBV6-9 | TRBD1 | few
TGCAGTGCTACCCCGATTAGCGGGAGCACGGAGACCCAGTACTTC | CSATPISGSTETQYF | TRBJ2-5 | TRBV20-1 | TRBD2 | -
TGTGCCAGCAGTTTCAGCGGGGGGAACACCGGGGAGCTGTTTTTT | CASSFSGGNTGELFF | TRBJ2-2 | TRBV28 | TRBD2 | -
TGTGCCAGCAGTGCCGGGACAGGGGGCAACAATGAGCAGTTCTTC | CASSAGTGGNNEQFF | TRBJ2-1 | TRBV2 | TRBD1 | -
TGTGCCAGCAGTTCTACCCGGGCGCAGGGCTACACCTTC | CASSSTRAQGYTF | TRBJ1-2 | TRBV12-3/TRBV12-4 | - | -
TGTGCCAGCAGCTTGACGGGACAGGGGACTAATGAAAAACTGTTTTTT | CASSLTGQGTNEKLFF | TRBJ1-4 | TRBV5-6 | TRBD1 | -
TGCAGCGCCTCGACAGGAATCCCTGAAGCTTTCTTT | CSASTGIPEAFF | TRBJ1-1 | TRBV29-1 | - | -
TGTGCCAGCGGACAGAGCAATCAGCCCCAGCATTTT | CASGQSNQPQHF | TRBJ1-5 | TRBV12-3/TRBV12-4 | - | -
TGTGCCAGCAGCTCACGGACAGGGCCGTCCTACGAGCAGTACTTC | CASSSRTGPSYEQYF | TRBJ2-7 | TRBV11-1 | TRBD1 | -
TGCAGCGTTGAAGATCGGGGGACATCGTACACTGAAGCTTTCTTT | CSVEDRGTSYTEAFF | TRBJ1-1 | TRBV29-1 | - | few
TGTGCCAGCAGTGAAGTCGATGGACAGGGGGCCGTAGGCTACACCTTC | CASSEVDGQGAVGYTF | TRBJ1-2 | TRBV2 | TRBD1 | once
TGCAGCGTTGAGGGACTAACAGATACGCAGTATTTT | CSVEGLTDTQYF | TRBJ2-3 | TRBV29-1 | TRBD2 | -
TGTGCCAGCAGCTTGGGCGTACACAATGAGCAGTTCTTC | CASSLGVHNEQFF | TRBJ2-1 | TRBV11-3 | - | -
TGTGCCAGCAGCTTGGAGGGCGTGAGCTACACCTTC | CASSLEGVSYTF | TRBJ1-2 | TRBV5-6 | - | -
TGTGCCAGCAGCGGGGCGTCTGGGGCCAACGTCCTGACTTTC | CASSGASGANVLTF | TRBJ2-6 | TRBV14 | - | -
TGCGCCAGCAGCCGGTCCTGGACAGCCTCTGGAAACACCATATATTTT | CASSRSWTASGNTIYF | TRBJ1-3 | TRBV5-1 | - | -
TGCAGCGTTGTACTAGCGGGAGCGACCAATGAGCAGTTCTTC | CSVVLAGATNEQFF | TRBJ2-1 | TRBV29-1 | TRBD2 | -
TGTGCCAGCAGCTTAGTAGGCGATGAGCAGTTCTTC | CASSLVGDEQFF | TRBJ2-1 | TRBV7-6 | - | -
TGTGCCACCCGGACTAGCGGGACGGATGAGCAGTTCTTC | CATRTSGTDEQFF | TRBJ2-1 | TRBV24-1 | TRBD2 | -
TGTGCCAGCAGCTTAGGGGGCGGAAGGGCCCACACAGATACGCAGTATTTT | CASSLGGGRAHTDTQYF | TRBJ2-3 | TRBV11-3 | - | once
TGCAGCGTGGCAGGGGACGAGCAGTACTTC | CSVAGDEQYF | TRBJ2-7 | TRBV29-1 | - | -
TGTGCCAGCTCACCCGCCGGGACTACCATGTACAATGAGCAGTTCTTC | CASSPAGTTMYNEQFF | TRBJ2-1 | TRBV18 | TRBD2 | -
TGCGCCAGCACTAGGGGGAGCACAGATACGCAGTATTTT | CASTRGSTDTQYF | TRBJ2-3 | TRBV5-1 | - | -
TGCAGCGTTGAAAACAGGGGGGTTCACACTGAAGCTTTCTTT | CSVENRGVHTEAFF | TRBJ1-1 | TRBV29-1 | TRBD1 | once
TGTGCCAGCAGTGGATTACCCTACGAGCAGTACTTC | CASSGLPYEQYF | TRBJ2-7 | TRBV2 | - | -